This T cell receptor (beta chain) derives from a study of blood T cells in healthy people across ages. The CDR3 length is 15 residues. V shed 1 base and J 7 bases; nucleotides not matched to a gene: 9. Per the germline V gene, CDR1 is LGHNT and CDR2 is FRNRAP. RNA extraction gave at least 5.5 micrograms of total RNA per sample. A sample-barcoded 5' primer and a J-beta primer mix were used in a second PCR of about 7 to 12 cycles. TCRdb itself ran the 5' RACE reads through MiXCR, one entry per CDR3 protein. Of some 860,000 distinct CDR3 sequences in the sample, about 61% were seen once. Sequences were obtained from blood. This TCR derives from a man aged 40-49 years in good health. This rearrangement joins TRBV12-5 to TRBJ2-7, with TRBD2 matching over 8 bases. CDR3 residues: CASGLAPGLVLEQYF. The CDR3 DNA follows: TGTGCTAGTGGTTTGGCTCCGGGACTAGTACTTGAGCAGTACTTC.